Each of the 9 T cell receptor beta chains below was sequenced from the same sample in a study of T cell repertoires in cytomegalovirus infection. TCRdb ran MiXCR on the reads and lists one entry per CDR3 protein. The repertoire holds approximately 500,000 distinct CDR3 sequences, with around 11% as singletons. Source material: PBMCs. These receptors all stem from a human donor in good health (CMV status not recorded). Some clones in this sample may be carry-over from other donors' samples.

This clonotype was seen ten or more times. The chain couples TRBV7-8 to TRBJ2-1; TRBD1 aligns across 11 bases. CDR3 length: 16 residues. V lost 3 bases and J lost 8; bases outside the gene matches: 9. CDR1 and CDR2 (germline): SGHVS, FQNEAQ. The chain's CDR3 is CASSFRTGGEADEQFF. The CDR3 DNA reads TGTGCCAGCAGCTTTCGGACAGGGGGCGAGGCGGATGAGCAGTTCTTC.

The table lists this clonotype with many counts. The CDR3 DNA is TGTGCCAGCAGCGGGGAGCGGAGCTCCTACAATGAGCAGTTCTTC. This sequence encodes CASSGERSSYNEQFF. The rearrangement links TRBV7-2 to TRBJ2-1, with a weak D call TRBD2 (5 bases). Germline V gene sequence: CDR1 SGHTA, CDR2 FQGNSA. Trimming took off 5 bases at V and 0 bases at J, with 11 bases between the two ends. This CDR3 has 15 amino acids. The complete variable domain, with remaining parts taken from reference TRBV7-2 and TRBJ2-1, reads GAGVSQSPSNKVTEKGKDVELRCDPISGHTALYWYRQSLGQGLEFLIYFQGNSAPDKSGLPSDRFSAERTGGSVSTLTIQRTQQEDSAVYLCASSGERSSYNEQFFGPGTRLTVL.

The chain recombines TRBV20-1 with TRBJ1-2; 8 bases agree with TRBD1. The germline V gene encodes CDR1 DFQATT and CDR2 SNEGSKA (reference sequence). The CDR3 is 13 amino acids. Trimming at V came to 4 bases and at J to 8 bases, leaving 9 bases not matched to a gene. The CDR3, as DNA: TGCAGTGCTATACCGGACAGGGAGGGCGGCTACACCTTC. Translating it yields CSAIPDREGGYTF.

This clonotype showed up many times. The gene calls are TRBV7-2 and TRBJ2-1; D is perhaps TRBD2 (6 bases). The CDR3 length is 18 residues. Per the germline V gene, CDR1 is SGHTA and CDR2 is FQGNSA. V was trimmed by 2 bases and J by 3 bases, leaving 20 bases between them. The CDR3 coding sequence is TGTGCCAGCAGCTTAAAAGGCAGCCGCCGGGAGTACTACAATGAGCAGTTCTTC. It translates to CASSLKGSRREYYNEQFF.

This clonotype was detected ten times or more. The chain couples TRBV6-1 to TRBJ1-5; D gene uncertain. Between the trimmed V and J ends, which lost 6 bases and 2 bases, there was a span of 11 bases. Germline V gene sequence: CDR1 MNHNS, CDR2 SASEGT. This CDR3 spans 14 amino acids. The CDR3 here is CASSSVLGNQPQHF. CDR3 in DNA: TGTGCCAGCAGCTCGGTTTTGGGCAATCAGCCCCAGCATTTT.

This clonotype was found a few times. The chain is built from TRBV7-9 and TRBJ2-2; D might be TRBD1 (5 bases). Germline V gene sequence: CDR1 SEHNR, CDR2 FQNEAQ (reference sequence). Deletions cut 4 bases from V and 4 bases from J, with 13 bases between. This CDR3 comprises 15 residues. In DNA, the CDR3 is TGTGCCAGCAGCTCTGGCAGGGCCACCACCGGGGAGCTGTTTTTT. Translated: CASSSGRATTGELFF.

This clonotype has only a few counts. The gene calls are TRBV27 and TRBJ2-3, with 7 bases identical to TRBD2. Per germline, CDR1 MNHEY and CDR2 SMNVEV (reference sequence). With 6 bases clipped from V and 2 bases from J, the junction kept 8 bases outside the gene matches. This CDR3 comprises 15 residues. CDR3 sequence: CASRSETSYTDTQYF. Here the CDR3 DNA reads TGTGCCAGCAGATCCGAGACTAGCTACACAGATACGCAGTATTTT.

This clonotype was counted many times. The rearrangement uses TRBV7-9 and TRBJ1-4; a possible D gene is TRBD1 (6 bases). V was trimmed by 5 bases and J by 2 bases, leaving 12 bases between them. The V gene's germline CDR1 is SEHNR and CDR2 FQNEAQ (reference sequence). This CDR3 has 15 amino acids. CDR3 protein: CASSPHRVTNEKLFF. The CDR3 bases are TGTGCCAGCAGCCCCCACAGGGTTACTAATGAAAAACTGTTTTTT.

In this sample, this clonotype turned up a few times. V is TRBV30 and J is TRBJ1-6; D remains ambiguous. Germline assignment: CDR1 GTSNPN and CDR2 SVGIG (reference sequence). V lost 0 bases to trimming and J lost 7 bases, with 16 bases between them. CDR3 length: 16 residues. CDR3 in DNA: TGTGCCTGGAGTGTACCCCGGACGGCCAGGAATTCACCCCTCCACTTT. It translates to CAWSVPRTARNSPLHF.